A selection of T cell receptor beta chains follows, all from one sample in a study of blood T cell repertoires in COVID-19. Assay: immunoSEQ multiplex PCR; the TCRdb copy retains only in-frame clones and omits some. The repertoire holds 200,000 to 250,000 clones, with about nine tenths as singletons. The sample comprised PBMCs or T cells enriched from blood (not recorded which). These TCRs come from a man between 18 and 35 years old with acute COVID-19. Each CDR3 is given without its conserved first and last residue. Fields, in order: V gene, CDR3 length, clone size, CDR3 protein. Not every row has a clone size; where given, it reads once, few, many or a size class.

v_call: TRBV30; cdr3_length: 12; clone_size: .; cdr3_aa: AWSTGFGTGELF
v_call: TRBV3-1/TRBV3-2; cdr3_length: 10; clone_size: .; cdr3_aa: ASSQAGETQY
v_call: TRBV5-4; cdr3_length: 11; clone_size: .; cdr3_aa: ASSSGQQETQY
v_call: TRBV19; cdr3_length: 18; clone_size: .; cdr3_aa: ASSIGLRGRGAGGVDTQY
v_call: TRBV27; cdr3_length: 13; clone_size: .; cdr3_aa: ASSLRTGVAGELF
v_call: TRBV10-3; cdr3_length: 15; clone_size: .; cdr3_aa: AIGREQAGGPSGELF
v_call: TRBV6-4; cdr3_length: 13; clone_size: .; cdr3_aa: ASSDSKGDYNEQF
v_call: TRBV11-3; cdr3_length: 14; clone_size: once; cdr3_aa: ASSLAMTGDFNEQF
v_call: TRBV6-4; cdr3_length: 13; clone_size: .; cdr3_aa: ASSEGTSATDTQY
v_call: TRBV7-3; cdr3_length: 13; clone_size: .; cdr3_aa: ASSLEGGLGYEQY
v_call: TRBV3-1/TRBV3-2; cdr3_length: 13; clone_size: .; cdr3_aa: ASSQDIGTSQPQH
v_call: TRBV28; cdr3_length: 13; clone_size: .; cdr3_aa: ASHPSGTGGSEAF
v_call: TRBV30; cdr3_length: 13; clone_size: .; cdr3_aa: AWSPGQIAYQPQH
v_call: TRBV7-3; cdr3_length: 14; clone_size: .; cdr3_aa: ASAPGGAGFLDTQY
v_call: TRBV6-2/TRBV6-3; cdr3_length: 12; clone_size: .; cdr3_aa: ASSFDSGANVLT
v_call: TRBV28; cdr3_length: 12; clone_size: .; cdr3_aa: ASSQQENTGELF
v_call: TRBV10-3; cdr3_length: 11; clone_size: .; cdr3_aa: AISVDSQYGYT
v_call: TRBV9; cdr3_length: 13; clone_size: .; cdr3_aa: ASSVGAGASEKLF
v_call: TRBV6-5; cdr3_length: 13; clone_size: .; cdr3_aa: ASSLTGGGNQPQH
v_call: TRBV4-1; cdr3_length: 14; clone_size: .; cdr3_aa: ASSPSGTGGYNEQF